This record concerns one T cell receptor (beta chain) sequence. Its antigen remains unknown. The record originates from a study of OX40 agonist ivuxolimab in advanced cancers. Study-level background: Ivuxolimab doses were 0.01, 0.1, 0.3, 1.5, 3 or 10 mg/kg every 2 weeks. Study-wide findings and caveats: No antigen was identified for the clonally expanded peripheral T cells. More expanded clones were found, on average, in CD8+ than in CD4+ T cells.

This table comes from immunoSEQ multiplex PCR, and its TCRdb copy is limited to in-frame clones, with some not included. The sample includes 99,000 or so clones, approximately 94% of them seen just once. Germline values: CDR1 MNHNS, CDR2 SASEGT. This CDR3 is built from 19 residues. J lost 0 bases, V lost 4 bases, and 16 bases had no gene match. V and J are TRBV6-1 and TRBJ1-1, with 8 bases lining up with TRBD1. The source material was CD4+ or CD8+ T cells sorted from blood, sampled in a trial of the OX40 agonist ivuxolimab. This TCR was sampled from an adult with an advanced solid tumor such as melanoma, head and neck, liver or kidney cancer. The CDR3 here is CASSVGTGAPFPMNTEAFF. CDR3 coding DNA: TGTGCCAGCAGTGTTGGGACAGGCGCTCCCTTTCCCATGAACACTGAAGCTTTCTTT.